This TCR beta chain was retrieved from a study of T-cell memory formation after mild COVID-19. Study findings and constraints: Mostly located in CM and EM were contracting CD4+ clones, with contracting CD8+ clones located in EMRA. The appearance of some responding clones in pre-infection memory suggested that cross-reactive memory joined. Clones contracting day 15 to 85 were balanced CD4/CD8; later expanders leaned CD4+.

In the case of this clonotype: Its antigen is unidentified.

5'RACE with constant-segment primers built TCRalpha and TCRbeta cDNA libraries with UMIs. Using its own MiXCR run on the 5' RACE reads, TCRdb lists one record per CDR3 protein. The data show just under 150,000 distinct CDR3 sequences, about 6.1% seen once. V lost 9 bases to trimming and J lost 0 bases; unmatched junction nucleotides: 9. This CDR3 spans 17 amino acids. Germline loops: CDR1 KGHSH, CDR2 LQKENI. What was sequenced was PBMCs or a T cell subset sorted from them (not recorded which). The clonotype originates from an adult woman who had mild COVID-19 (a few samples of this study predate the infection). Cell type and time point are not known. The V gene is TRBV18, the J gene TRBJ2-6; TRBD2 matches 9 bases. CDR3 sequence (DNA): TGTGCCAGTTCCAGAGCGGGAGGAGGCTCTGGGGCCAACGTCCTGACTTTC. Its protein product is CASSRAGGGSGANVLTF.